The 7 T cell receptor beta chains reported below all come from one sample, sequenced in a study of vaccination and CD4 T cells after COVID-19. The Oncomine TCR Beta short-read assay generated sequence data from the DNA of cultured CD4+ T cells. TCRdb itself ran the PCR reads through MiXCR, one entry per CDR3 protein. The sample includes just over 20,000 distinct CDR3 sequences, 70% of them seen just once. Sample treatment: roughly ten-day PBMC culture with coronavirus spike peptide pools or control peptides (ViraFEST assay). These TCRs are of unknown antigen specificity. The sequenced material came from CD4+ T cells from blood, cultured in vitro. The receptors were gathered from a human donor who had recovered from COVID-19.

CDR3: CASSHRLAAFSGSEQYF. CDR3 DNA: TGTGCCAGCAGCCATCGACTAGCGGCCTTTTCTGGGTCCGAGCAGTACTTC. J is TRBJ2-7 and V is TRBV6-1; TRBD2 agrees at 9 bases. The ends lost 6 bases at V and 6 bases at J; junction bases unmatched: 18. This CDR3 contains 17 residues. From germline, CDR1 is MNHNS and CDR2 SASEGT.

The chain is built from TRBV20-1 and TRBJ1-5; the match to TRBD1 covers 8 bases. The CDR3 is 15 residues long. V was clipped by 5 bases and J by 2 bases; unmatched bases: 8. Per the germline V gene, CDR1 is DFQATT and CDR2 is SNEGSKA (reference sequence). CDR3 sequence: CSAGRTGIGNQPQHF. The CDR3 DNA is TGCAGTGCTGGGAGGACAGGGATTGGCAATCAGCCCCAGCATTTT.

This chain uses TRBV25-1 with TRBJ1-2; tentative D call: TRBD1 (6 bases). This CDR3 region has 16 residues. V was trimmed by 1 base and J by 8 bases, leaving 20 bases between them. Per the germline V gene, CDR1 is MGHDK and CDR2 is SYGVNS. The DNA for the CDR3 is TGTGCCAGCAGTGAATCAGGGCGGGGGGCGAGTGGAGGCTACACCTTC. Amino acid sequence: CASSESGRGASGGYTF.

The V and J genes are TRBV12-3 or TRBV12-4 and TRBJ2-3, with D uncertain. CDR3 length equals 15 residues. Trimming removed 5 bases from V and 6 bases from J, with 18 bases in between. CDR3 nucleotide sequence: TGTGCCAGCAGTACTCCTTTTAACCCTCGGGATACGCAGTATTTT. Protein product: CASSTPFNPRDTQYF.

This clonotype has more than one count but fewer than ten. This chain links TRBV5-1 with TRBJ2-7; TRBD1 agrees at 7 bases. The V gene end was trimmed by 9 bases and the J gene end by 0 bases; junction bases not matched to a gene: 18. Per the germline V gene, CDR1 is SGHRS and CDR2 is YFSETQ. The CDR3 loop spans 17 amino acids. CDR3 sequence (DNA): TGCGCCACCCCTACCCCCACAACAGGGGATGCCTCCTACGAGCAGTACTTC. It translates to CATPTPTTGDASYEQYF.

This clonotype was counted between two and nine times. The V gene is TRBV15, the J gene TRBJ1-2; D might be TRBD1 (6 bases). The germline gives CDR1 LNHNV, CDR2 YYDKDF (reference sequence). Trimming pared 5 bases from V and 4 bases from J, leaving 14 bases between. This CDR3 is 14 amino acids long. The CDR3 coding sequence is TGTGCCACCAGCGGGATTTGGACAGCCTATGGCTACACCTTC. Translation: CATSGIWTAYGYTF.

V gene TRBV27 combines with J gene TRBJ1-4, with D perhaps TRBD1 (5 bases). The CDR3 sequence is 13 residues long. V was trimmed by 2 bases and J by 10 bases, leaving 11 bases between them. Germline V gene lookup returns CDR1 MNHEY and CDR2 SMNVEV (reference sequence). The CDR3 region is CASSLVGEGKLFF. CDR3 bases: TGTGCCAGCAGTTTAGTGGGGGAAGGAAAACTGTTTTTT. Combining the CDR3 with reference TRBV27 and TRBJ1-4 gives the whole variable domain EAQVTQNPRYLITVTGKKLTVTCSQNMNHEYMSWYRQDPGLGLRQIYYSMNVEVTDKGDVPEGYKVSRKEKRNFPLILESPSPNQTSLYFCASSLVGEGKLFFGSGTQLSVL.